This T cell receptor (beta chain) was obtained from a study of blood T cells in healthy people across ages. Whole-study results and caveats: Estimated diversity that came from one million T cells was considered an underestimate.

Then a second PCR, running about 7 to 11 cycles, was carried out with a sample-barcoded 5' primer and a J-beta primer mix. Each cDNA molecule was tagged by a template-switch adaptor that had 12 random nucleotides. TCRdb redid the calling of the 5' RACE reads with MiXCR, one entry per CDR3 protein. Altogether some 1.6 million distinct CDR3 sequences are present, roughly a third being singletons, with the ten largest covering about 10%. In germline, CDR1 is SGHAT, CDR2 FQNNGV. Trimming cost V 3 bases and J 4 bases, with 7 bases left between them. The CDR3 has 14 amino acids. Healthy Russian Caucasian donors spanned ages about 6 to 90 years. A note on this clonotype: The target antigen is unknown.

This receptor was identified in a woman aged 25 to 39 in good health. The sample comprised blood. The chain uses TRBV11-2 and TRBJ1-6; no clear D. The CDR3 DNA follows: TGTGCCAGCAGCTTGGTACTATATAATTCACCCCTCCACTTT. It encodes CASSLVLYNSPLHF.